The rows below give T cell receptor beta chains drawn from one sample of a study of blood T cell repertoires in COVID-19. Profiling relied on immunoSEQ multiplex PCR, and the TCRdb table lists in-frame clones only, not all of them. The data contain just over 650,000 clones, 70% to 90% of them singletons. Specimen: peripheral blood. Receptors originate from a woman aged 18-29 years with acute or convalescent COVID-19. Each CDR3 is given with its conserved first and last residue. The order of the fields is D gene, J gene, V gene, clone size, CDR3 protein, CDR3 DNA. A D gene is named only where the DNA matches it firmly. Not all rows give a size; the values are once, few, many and, for expanded clones, a class.

D: NA
J: TRBJ1-3
V: TRBV3-1/TRBV3-2
size: NA
CDR3: CASSNQHSGPGNTIYF
DNA: TGTGCCAGCAGCAATCAACATTCAGGGCCTGGAAACACCATATATTTT

D: NA
J: TRBJ1-2
V: TRBV3-1/TRBV3-2
size: NA
CDR3: CASSQDVVTTYGYTF
DNA: TGTGCCAGCAGCCAAGATGTGGTCACGACTTATGGCTACACCTTC

D: NA
J: TRBJ1-5
V: TRBV5-5
size: NA
CDR3: CASSLDGEGQPQHF
DNA: TGTGCCAGCAGCTTGGATGGTGAGGGACAGCCCCAGCATTTT

D: TRBD2
J: TRBJ2-7
V: TRBV7-2
size: NA
CDR3: CASSTKRGGEQYF
DNA: TGTGCCAGCAGCACCAAGCGGGGGGGAGAGCAGTACTTC

D: NA
J: TRBJ2-2
V: TRBV7-3
size: NA
CDR3: CASSLNVGAVGELFF
DNA: TGTGCCAGCAGCTTAAATGTCGGAGCCGTCGGGGAGCTGTTTTTT

D: TRBD1
J: TRBJ1-2
V: TRBV11-2
size: NA
CDR3: CASSFHQQGGYGYTF
DNA: TGTGCCAGCAGCTTTCATCAACAGGGGGGCTATGGCTACACCTTC

D: TRBD1
J: TRBJ1-2
V: TRBV4-2
size: few
CDR3: CASSQDRGTVYGYTF
DNA: TGTGCCAGCAGCCAAGATAGGGGGACAGTCTATGGCTACACCTTC

D: TRBD2
J: TRBJ2-1
V: TRBV30
size: NA
CDR3: CAWSRGLSYNEQFF
DNA: TGTGCCTGGAGTCGGGGACTATCCTACAATGAGCAGTTCTTC

D: TRBD1
J: TRBJ2-7
V: TRBV12-5
size: once
CDR3: CASGLGQTGDEKASYEQYF
DNA: TGTGCTAGTGGTTTAGGTCAGACAGGGGACGAGAAGGCCTCCTACGAGCAGTACTTC

D: NA
J: TRBJ2-7
V: TRBV27
size: NA
CDR3: CASSRTSQGIYEQYF
DNA: TGTGCCAGCAGTCGTACTTCACAGGGCATCTACGAGCAGTACTTC

D: NA
J: TRBJ1-2
V: TRBV2
size: NA
CDR3: CASSESYGYTF
DNA: TGTGCCAGCAGTGAGAGTTATGGCTACACCTTC

D: NA
J: TRBJ2-3
V: TRBV7-7
size: NA
CDR3: CASSLGVWDTQYF
DNA: TGTGCCAGCAGCTTGGGAGTTTGGGATACGCAGTATTTT

D: NA
J: TRBJ1-4
V: TRBV20-1
size: NA
CDR3: CSASSEKLFF
DNA: TGCAGTGCTAGTTCGGAAAAACTGTTTTTT

D: TRBD1
J: TRBJ2-5
V: TRBV19
size: NA
CDR3: CASSIGETGAETQYF
DNA: TGTGCCAGTAGTATAGGGGAGACAGGGGCAGAGACCCAGTACTTC

D: NA
J: TRBJ1-2
V: TRBV27
size: NA
CDR3: CASSTTGYGYTF
DNA: TGTGCCAGCAGTACCACAGGGTATGGCTACACCTTC

D: TRBD2
J: TRBJ2-7
V: TRBV5-8
size: once
CDR3: CASSLGGGGSSYEQYF
DNA: TGTGCCAGCAGCTTGGGGGGCGGGGGGTCCTCCTACGAGCAGTACTTC

D: TRBD1
J: TRBJ2-7
V: TRBV6-2/TRBV6-3
size: NA
CDR3: CASIYTPGQGPGKQYF
DNA: TGTGCCAGCATTTACACCCCGGGACAGGGGCCTGGGAAGCAGTACTTC

D: NA
J: TRBJ1-5
V: TRBV21-1
size: once
CDR3: CASTFEQGYSNQPQHF
DNA: TGTGCCAGCACTTTTGAACAGGGCTATAGCAATCAGCCCCAGCATTTT

D: TRBD1
J: TRBJ2-2
V: TRBV7-9
size: NA
CDR3: CASSHGTGISTGELFF
DNA: TGTGCCAGCAGCCACGGGACAGGGATTTCTACCGGGGAGCTGTTTTTT

D: TRBD1
J: TRBJ1-3
V: TRBV5-1
size: NA
CDR3: CASSSGQLNTIYF
DNA: TGCGCCAGCAGCTCGGGACAGCTAAACACCATATATTTT

D: NA
J: TRBJ1-2
V: TRBV19
size: once
CDR3: CASTYGGDFTF
DNA: TGTGCCAGTACCTACGGGGGGGACTTCACCTTC

D: TRBD1
J: TRBJ1-1
V: TRBV20-1
size: NA
CDR3: CSARKDRVPGF
DNA: TGCAGTGCTAGAAAAGACAGGGTCCCGGGATTT

D: TRBD2
J: TRBJ2-4
V: TRBV7-8
size: NA
CDR3: CASSSLIAGGPKNIQYF
DNA: TGTGCCAGCAGCTCCCTGATAGCGGGGGGCCCCAAAAACATTCAGTACTTC

D: NA
J: TRBJ2-3
V: TRBV3-1/TRBV3-2
size: NA
CDR3: CASSQRSGVVDTQYF
DNA: TGTGCCAGCAGCCAAAGATCGGGGGTGGTAGATACGCAGTATTTT

D: TRBD1
J: TRBJ1-1
V: TRBV4-2
size: NA
CDR3: CASSQDLGGTGDTEAFF
DNA: TGTGCCAGCAGCCAAGACCTTGGGGGGACAGGAGACACTGAAGCTTTCTTT

D: NA
J: TRBJ2-1
V: TRBV10-3
size: NA
CDR3: CATAGSEQFF
DNA: TGTGCCACAGCAGGGTCAGAGCAGTTCTTC

D: TRBD1
J: TRBJ1-3
V: TRBV6-6
size: NA
CDR3: CASSHQPHGTGGLRRQNTIYF
DNA: TGTGCCAGCAGTCACCAGCCCCACGGGACAGGGGGCTTAAGGCGACAAAACACCATATATTTT

D: TRBD1
J: TRBJ1-5
V: TRBV6-5
size: once
CDR3: CASSRQGGQPQHF
DNA: TGTGCCAGCAGCCGACAGGGAGGTCAGCCCCAGCATTTT

D: TRBD1
J: TRBJ2-7
V: TRBV5-6
size: NA
CDR3: CASSPGTVGREQYF
DNA: TGTGCCAGCAGCCCAGGGACAGTAGGCCGCGAGCAGTACTTC

D: NA
J: TRBJ1-5
V: TRBV24-1
size: few
CDR3: CATRFGPSGPQHF
DNA: TGTGCCACCCGGTTTGGGCCTAGCGGGCCCCAGCATTTT

D: NA
J: TRBJ2-1
V: TRBV29-1
size: NA
CDR3: CSVEALDRLNEQFF
DNA: TGCAGCGTTGAAGCTTTGGACAGACTAAATGAGCAGTTCTTC

D: TRBD2
J: TRBJ2-1
V: TRBV3-1/TRBV3-2
size: NA
CDR3: CASSPVSSGGFGQFF
DNA: TGTGCCAGCAGCCCCGTTTCTAGCGGGGGTTTTGGGCAGTTCTTC

D: NA
J: TRBJ2-7
V: TRBV9
size: NA
CDR3: CASSQSLGGREQYF
DNA: TGTGCCAGCTCCCAAAGTCTGGGGGGTCGCGAGCAGTACTTC

D: NA
J: TRBJ2-1
V: TRBV5-1
size: NA
CDR3: CASSLEGGIYEQFF
DNA: TGCGCCAGCAGCTTGGAGGGAGGAATCTATGAGCAGTTCTTC

D: NA
J: TRBJ1-5
V: TRBV12-3/TRBV12-4
size: NA
CDR3: CASTESNQPQHF
DNA: TGTGCCAGCACAGAAAGCAATCAGCCCCAGCATTTT

D: TRBD2
J: TRBJ2-7
V: TRBV4-1
size: NA
CDR3: CASSQDLSGASYEQYF
DNA: TGCGCCAGCAGCCAAGATCTGAGCGGGGCCTCCTACGAGCAGTACTTC

D: NA
J: TRBJ2-7
V: TRBV7-2
size: NA
CDR3: CASSLAGTYEQYF
DNA: TGTGCCAGCAGCTTGGCGGGGACCTACGAGCAGTACTTC

D: NA
J: TRBJ2-7
V: TRBV15
size: NA
CDR3: CATSRETTSSYEQYF
DNA: TGTGCCACCAGCAGAGAGACAACCTCCTCCTACGAGCAGTACTTC

D: TRBD2
J: TRBJ2-3
V: TRBV7-2
size: NA
CDR3: CASSFPAGASTDTQYF
DNA: TGTGCCAGCAGCTTCCCAGCGGGGGCGAGCACAGATACGCAGTATTTT

D: NA
J: TRBJ1-1
V: TRBV18
size: NA
CDR3: CASSEVMNTEAFF
DNA: TGTGCCAGCTCAGAGGTCATGAACACTGAAGCTTTCTTT

D: NA
J: TRBJ1-1
V: TRBV13
size: once
CDR3: CASSLQGTEAFF
DNA: TGTGCCAGCAGCCTCCAGGGGACTGAAGCTTTCTTT

D: NA
J: TRBJ2-2
V: TRBV5-4
size: NA
CDR3: CASSPTRDPTGELFF
DNA: TGTGCCAGCAGCCCTACCAGGGATCCTACCGGGGAGCTGTTTTTT

D: TRBD1
J: TRBJ2-7
V: TRBV3-1/TRBV3-2
size: NA
CDR3: CASSRGGQGAAEQYF
DNA: TGTGCCAGCAGCCGGGGTGGGCAGGGGGCGGCCGAGCAGTACTTC

D: NA
J: TRBJ1-2
V: TRBV3-1/TRBV3-2
size: few
CDR3: CASSEAVRTGDHYGYTF
DNA: TGTGCCAGCAGCGAGGCCGTCAGAACGGGGGACCACTATGGCTACACCTTC

D: TRBD1
J: TRBJ1-5
V: TRBV3-1/TRBV3-2
size: NA
CDR3: CASSPRQGRQPQHF
DNA: TGTGCCAGCAGCCCTCGACAGGGAAGGCAGCCCCAGCATTTT

D: NA
J: TRBJ1-1
V: TRBV6-5
size: NA
CDR3: CASSYSWAGMNTEAFF
DNA: TGTGCCAGCAGTTACTCGTGGGCAGGAATGAACACTGAAGCTTTCTTT

D: TRBD1
J: TRBJ1-6
V: TRBV6-6
size: NA
CDR3: CASSYSAGGESSPLHF
DNA: TGTGCCAGCAGTTACTCGGCAGGGGGCGAAAGCTCACCCCTCCACTTT

D: TRBD1
J: TRBJ2-2
V: TRBV6-4
size: NA
CDR3: CASRRQGSDTGELFF
DNA: TGTGCCAGCAGACGACAGGGATCGGACACCGGGGAGCTGTTTTTT

D: TRBD1
J: TRBJ1-5
V: TRBV7-2
size: NA
CDR3: CASSLGQGNQPQHF
DNA: TGTGCCAGCAGCTTAGGACAGGGGAATCAGCCCCAGCATTTT

D: NA
J: TRBJ1-2
V: TRBV9
size: once
CDR3: CASYSFSYGYTF
DNA: TGTGCCAGCTATAGTTTCTCCTATGGCTACACCTTC

D: NA
J: TRBJ1-1
V: TRBV18
size: NA
CDR3: CASSEAKANTEAFF
DNA: TGTGCCAGCTCAGAGGCGAAGGCCAACACTGAAGCTTTCTTT

D: NA
J: TRBJ1-2
V: TRBV5-1
size: once
CDR3: CASAEGFGGYTF
DNA: TGCGCCAGCGCTGAGGGATTTGGGGGCTACACCTTC